Presented here are 15 T cell receptor beta chains from one specimen sequenced in a study of molecular identifiers for immune sequencing clone quantification. Using its own MiXCR run on the PCR reads, TCRdb lists one record per CDR3 protein. Of some 320,000 distinct CDR3 sequences in the sample, 24% were seen once. The sequenced material came from naive CD8+ T cells from blood, with Jurkat cell RNA spiked in. Subset described: FACS-sorted CD8+CD4-CCR7+CD45RA+ naive T cells. These receptors all stem from a human donor in good health. Some libraries in this study had Jurkat cell RNA spiked in.

This clonotype was recorded many times. The CDR3 loop is CASSIEWLMQGTDTQYF. CDR3 sequence (DNA): TGTGCCAGTAGTATAGAGTGGCTAATGCAGGGCACAGATACGCAGTATTTT. The chain combines TRBV19 with TRBJ2-3; D gene unclear. Germline values: CDR1 LNHDA, CDR2 SQIVND (reference sequence). The V and J ends lost 0 bases and 1 base respectively, with 14 bases between them. CDR3 length equals 17 residues.

The table lists this clonotype with a few counts. The rearrangement uses TRBV2 and TRBJ2-3; either TRBD1 or TRBD2 may supply D (5 bases each). The CDR3 runs to 15 residues. CDR1 SNHLY and CDR2 FYNNEI come from the germline V gene. V was cut by 2 bases and J by 4 bases, with 13 bases left in between. This CDR3 is CASSEKSRDADTQYF. The DNA for the CDR3 is TGTGCCAGCAGTGAAAAGAGCAGGGACGCAGATACGCAGTATTTT.

Ten or more counts support this clonotype. This sequence joins TRBV20-1 and TRBJ2-3; D tentatively fits TRBD1 or TRBD2 (5 bases each). The CDR3 runs to 17 residues. V was cut by 1 base and J by 2 bases, with 19 bases left in between. CDR1 and CDR2 from the germline V gene are DFQATT and SNEGSKA (reference sequence). As DNA, the CDR3 is TGCAGTGCTAGAGCCGAGTGGGGGTTATTTAACACAGATACGCAGTATTTT. This encodes CSARAEWGLFNTDTQYF.

This clonotype was recorded many times. This chain connects TRBV25-1 to TRBJ2-5; 7 nucleotides match TRBD1. The CDR3 consists of 13 residues. Germline V gene lookup returns CDR1 MGHDK and CDR2 SYGVNS. Losses at the gene ends were 6 bases for V and 4 bases for J; bases not matched to a gene: 5. The CDR3 is CASSNRGGETQYF. CDR3 nucleotides: TGTGCCAGCAGCAACAGGGGTGGAGAGACCCAGTACTTC.

In the case of this clonotype: Germline and junction disagree at one end, which may indicate a read error. The chain combines TRBV6-6 with TRBJ2-7; 8 bases are a match to TRBD2. The CDR3 runs 13 residues. Germline V lookup: CDR1 MNHNY, CDR2 SVGAGI (reference sequence). CDR3 DNA sequence: TGTACCAGCAGCCGGGGGGGATCCTACGAGCAGTACTTC. It codes for CTSSRGGSYEQYF.

In its sample, this clonotype was seen a few times. This chain links TRBV13 with TRBJ2-4; possibly TRBD1 for D (6 bases). This CDR3 spans 16 amino acids. The germline V gene has CDR1 PRHDT and CDR2 FYEKMQ (reference sequence). V was shortened by 5 bases and J by 4 bases, with 18 bases between the two germline ends. CDR3 sequence (DNA): TGTGCCAGCAGCGCTCCCGAGACAGGCCGGAAAAACATTCAGTACTTC. It yields the protein CASSAPETGRKNIQYF.

This clonotype has ten or more counts. The genes are TRBV6-5 and TRBJ2-3; D is uncertain. The CDR3 totals 11 residues. V gave up 6 bases and J gave up 4 bases, with 5 bases separating them. Germline loops: CDR1 MNHEY, CDR2 SVGAGI. In nucleotides, the CDR3 is TGTGCCAGCAGAATAGCAGATACGCAGTATTTT. Its protein is CASRIADTQYF.

This clonotype was seen a few times. The chain is built from TRBV30 and TRBJ1-4, with D possibly TRBD1 on 5 matching bases. The germline CDR1 and CDR2 sequences are GTSNPN and SVGIG (reference sequence). The germline V and J ends were trimmed by 0 bases and 5 bases, with 13 bases remaining between them. This CDR3 is built from 15 residues. The CDR3 nucleotides read TGTGCCTGGAGTGTTCTCCTGGCAGGGAATGAAAAACTGTTTTTT. Translating gives CAWSVLLAGNEKLFF.

This clonotype was detected many times. This chain uses TRBV9 with TRBJ2-2; TRBD1 agrees at 9 bases. Germline CDR1 SGDLS, CDR2 YYNGEE. The trim removed 2 bases at V and 6 bases at J, leaving 14 bases unmatched. This CDR3 is built from 18 residues. The CDR3 loop reads CASSVNRDRDEVPGELFF. The CDR3 coding sequence is TGTGCCAGCAGCGTGAACCGGGACAGGGATGAGGTACCCGGGGAGCTGTTTTTT.

Turning to this clonotype: One end of the junction varies from germline; a read error may be responsible. CDR3 in DNA: TGTGCCGGCAGCCACCGGGACAGACTGACCTACGAGCAGTACTTC. This codes for CAGSHRDRLTYEQYF. The chain has TRBV7-9 and TRBJ2-7; 7 bases line up with TRBD1. CDR1 SEHNR and CDR2 FQNEAQ come from the germline V gene (reference sequence). The CDR3 loop spans 15 amino acids.

The rearrangement joins TRBV20-1 to TRBJ2-7; D might be TRBD1 or TRBD2, each matching 5 bases. The length of the CDR3 is 15 residues. V lost 4 bases to trimming and J lost 5 bases, with 21 bases between them. Germline loops: CDR1 DFQATT, CDR2 SNEGSKA (reference sequence). CDR3 DNA: TGCAGTGCTACTCCGGACGGTGGGTTGGGGGACGAGCAGTACTTC. This gives the protein CSATPDGGLGDEQYF.

This chain joins TRBV10-3 and TRBJ2-1; no clear D. The CDR3 consists of 14 residues. With 0 bases removed from V and 4 bases from J, the gap between germline ends came to 7 bases. Germline V gene data show CDR1 as ENHRY and CDR2 as SYGVKD. The CDR3 reads CAISESTSYNEQFF. The DNA of the CDR3 is TGTGCCATCAGTGAGTCGACCTCTTACAATGAGCAGTTCTTC.

This clonotype was counted between two and nine times. This chain links TRBV15 with TRBJ2-7; 10 positions agree with TRBD1. From germline, CDR1 is LNHNV and CDR2 YYDKDF (reference sequence). Unmatched junction bases numbered 12, after V lost 4 bases and J lost 6 bases. This CDR3 is 16 amino acids long. The CDR3 sequence: CATSIQPGQGMGEQYF. The CDR3 nucleotides are TGTGCCACCAGCATACAACCGGGACAGGGGATGGGCGAGCAGTACTTC.

This clonotype was counted at least ten times. This sequence joins TRBV13 and TRBJ1-5; unclear D gene. There are 13 residues in the CDR3. Germline-derived CDR1 and CDR2 are PRHDT and FYEKMQ (reference sequence). Trimming took off 3 bases at V and 3 bases at J, with 6 bases between the two ends. CDR3 protein: CASSLNLNQPQHF. For the CDR3, the DNA is TGTGCCAGCAGCTTGAACCTCAATCAGCCCCAGCATTTT.

The sample holds many counts of this clonotype. V gene TRBV20-1 combines with J gene TRBJ2-3, with 7 bases lining up with TRBD1. With 1 base clipped from V and 0 bases from J, the junction kept 4 bases outside the gene matches. Germline V lookup: CDR1 DFQATT, CDR2 SNEGSKA (reference sequence). This CDR3 spans 15 amino acids. The DNA of the CDR3 is TGCAGTGCTAGAGTGGACAGGTCTAGCACAGATACGCAGTATTTT. Amino acids: CSARVDRSSTDTQYF.